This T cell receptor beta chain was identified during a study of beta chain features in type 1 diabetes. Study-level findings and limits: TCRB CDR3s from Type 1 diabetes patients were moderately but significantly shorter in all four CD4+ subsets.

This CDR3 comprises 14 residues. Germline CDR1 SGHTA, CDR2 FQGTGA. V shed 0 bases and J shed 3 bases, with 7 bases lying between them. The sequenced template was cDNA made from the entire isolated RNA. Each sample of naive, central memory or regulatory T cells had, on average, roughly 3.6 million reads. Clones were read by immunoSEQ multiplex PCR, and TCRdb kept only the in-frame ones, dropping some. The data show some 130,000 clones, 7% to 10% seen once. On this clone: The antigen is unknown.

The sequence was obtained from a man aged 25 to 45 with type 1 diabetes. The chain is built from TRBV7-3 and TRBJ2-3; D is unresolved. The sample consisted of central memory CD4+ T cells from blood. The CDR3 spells CASSLTKATDTQYF. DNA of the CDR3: TGTGCCAGCAGCTTAACGAAAGCTACAGATACGCAGTATTTT.